The 3 T cell receptor beta chains below were found in one sample sequenced in a study of cytomegalovirus exposure and HLA in healthy donors. 60 Vbeta and 13 Jbeta primers were used in PCR. Sequenced by immunoSEQ multiplex PCR; TCRdb stores in-frame clones only, minus some. The sample lists a few hundred thousand clones, approximately 80% occurring once. Sequenced sample: PBMCs. The source is a girl under 18 in good health and CMV-seronegative.

The chain combines TRBV27 with TRBJ1-2; TRBD1 is a possible D gene (5 bases). V lost 7 bases and J 0 bases, leaving 9 bases between the germline ends. Germline V gene data show CDR1 as MNHEY and CDR2 as SMNVEV (reference sequence). This CDR3 region has 13 residues. CDR3 residues: CASKRQSNYGYTF. CDR3 bases: TGTGCCAGCAAACGACAGTCTAACTATGGCTACACCTTC.

This clone was counted between two and nine times. This rearrangement joins TRBV7-8 to TRBJ1-2, with D possibly TRBD1 on 5 matching bases. Germline assignment: CDR1 SGHVS and CDR2 FQNEAQ. Trimming stripped 5 bases from V and 4 bases from J, with 17 bases between. The CDR3 contains 15 residues. The CDR3 DNA sequence: TGTGCCAGCAGCCCTACCAGGGCGTTAAGCTATGGCTACACCTTC. Translated, it gives CASSPTRALSYGYTF.

This clone was observed a handful of times. This rearrangement joins TRBV7-9 to TRBJ2-7, with D possibly matching TRBD2 (5 bases). The CDR3 length is 15 residues. Germline V gene sequence: CDR1 SEHNR, CDR2 FQNEAQ (reference sequence). Trimming removed 5 bases at V and 2 bases at J, with 16 bases between. This CDR3 is CASSPRSATTYEQYF. CDR3 nucleotide sequence: TGTGCCAGCAGCCCCCGTAGCGCAACAACCTACGAGCAGTACTTC.